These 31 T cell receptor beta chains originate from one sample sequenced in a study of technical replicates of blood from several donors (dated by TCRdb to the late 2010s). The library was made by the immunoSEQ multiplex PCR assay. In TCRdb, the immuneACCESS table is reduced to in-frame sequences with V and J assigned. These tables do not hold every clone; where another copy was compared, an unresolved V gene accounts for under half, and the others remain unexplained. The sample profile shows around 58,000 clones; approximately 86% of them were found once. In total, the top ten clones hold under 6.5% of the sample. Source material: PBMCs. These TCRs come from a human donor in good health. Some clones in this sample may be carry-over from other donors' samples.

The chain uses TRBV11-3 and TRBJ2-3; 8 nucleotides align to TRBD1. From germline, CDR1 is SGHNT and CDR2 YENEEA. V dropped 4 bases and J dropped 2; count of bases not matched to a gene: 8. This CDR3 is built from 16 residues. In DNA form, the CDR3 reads TGTGCCAGCAGCTCCAGGACAGGGTACAACACAGATACGCAGTATTTT. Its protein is CASSSRTGYNTDTQYF.

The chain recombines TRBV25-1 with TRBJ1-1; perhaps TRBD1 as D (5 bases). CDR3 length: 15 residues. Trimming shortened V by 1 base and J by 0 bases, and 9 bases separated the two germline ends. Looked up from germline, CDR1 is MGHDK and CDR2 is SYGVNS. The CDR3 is CASSESAGMNTEAFF. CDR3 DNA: TGTGCCAGCAGTGAATCGGCAGGGATGAACACTGAAGCTTTCTTT.

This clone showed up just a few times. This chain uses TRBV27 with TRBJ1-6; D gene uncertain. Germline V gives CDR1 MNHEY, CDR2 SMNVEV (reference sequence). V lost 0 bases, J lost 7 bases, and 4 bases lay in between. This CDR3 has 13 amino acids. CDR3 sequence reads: CASSLSRNSPLHF. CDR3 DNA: TGTGCCAGCAGTTTATCGCGGAATTCACCCCTCCACTTT.

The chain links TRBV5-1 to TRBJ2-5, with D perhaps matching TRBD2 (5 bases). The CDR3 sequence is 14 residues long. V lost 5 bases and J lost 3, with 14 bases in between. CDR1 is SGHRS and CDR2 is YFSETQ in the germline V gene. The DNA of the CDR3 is TGCGCCAGCAGTTTATCCGCCGGGGAAGAGACCCAGTACTTC. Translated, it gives CASSLSAGEETQYF.

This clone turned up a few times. CDR3 amino acids: CASSPRQATNEKLFF. As DNA, the CDR3 is TGTGCCAGCAGTCCACGACAGGCAACTAATGAAAAACTGTTTTTT. The genes are TRBV2 and TRBJ1-4; tentatively, D is TRBD1 (6 bases). From germline, CDR1 is SNHLY and CDR2 FYNNEI. This CDR3 spans 15 amino acids. Trimming left V 5 bases short and J 0 bases short, with 10 bases between.

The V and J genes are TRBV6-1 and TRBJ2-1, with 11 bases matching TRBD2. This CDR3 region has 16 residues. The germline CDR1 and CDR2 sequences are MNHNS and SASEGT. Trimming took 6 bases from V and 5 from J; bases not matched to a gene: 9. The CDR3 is CASRERLAGRNNEQFF. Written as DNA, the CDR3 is TGTGCCAGCAGGGAACGACTAGCGGGACGAAACAATGAGCAGTTCTTC.

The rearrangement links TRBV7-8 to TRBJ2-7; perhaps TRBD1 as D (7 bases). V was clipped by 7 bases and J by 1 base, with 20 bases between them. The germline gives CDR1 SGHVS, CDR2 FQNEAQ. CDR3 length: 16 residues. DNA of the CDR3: TGTGCCAGCACCTACTCACGGCGGGGACAGTCCTACGAGCAGTACTTC. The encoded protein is CASTYSRRGQSYEQYF.

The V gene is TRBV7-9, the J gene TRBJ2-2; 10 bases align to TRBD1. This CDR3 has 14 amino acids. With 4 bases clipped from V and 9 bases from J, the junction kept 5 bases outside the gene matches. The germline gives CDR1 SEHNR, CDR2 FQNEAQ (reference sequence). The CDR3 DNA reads TGTGCCAGCAGCTCCCAGACAGGGGGCCGGGAGCTGTTTTTT. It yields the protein CASSSQTGGRELFF.

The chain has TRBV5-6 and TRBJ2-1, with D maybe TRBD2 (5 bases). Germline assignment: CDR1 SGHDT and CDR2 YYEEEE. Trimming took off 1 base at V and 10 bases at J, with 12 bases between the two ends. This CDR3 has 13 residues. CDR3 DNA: TGTGCCAGCAGCTTGTTTTTAGCGTACGAGCAGTTCTTC. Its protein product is CASSLFLAYEQFF.

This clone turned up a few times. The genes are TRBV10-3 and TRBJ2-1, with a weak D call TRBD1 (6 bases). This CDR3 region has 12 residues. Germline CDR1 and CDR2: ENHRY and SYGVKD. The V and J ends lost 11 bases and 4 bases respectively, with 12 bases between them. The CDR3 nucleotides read TGTGCCGTGGGGGACAAATACAATGAGCAGTTCTTC. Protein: CAVGDKYNEQFF.

CDR3 region: CASSANTGRYNQPQHF. The CDR3 region has the DNA TGTGCCAGCAGTGCCAACACGGGGAGATACAATCAGCCCCAGCATTTT. The chain uses TRBV6-1 and TRBJ1-5, with D unresolved. The CDR3 loop spans 16 amino acids. V lost 4 bases and J 3 bases, leaving 16 bases between the germline ends. CDR1 and CDR2 from the germline V gene are MNHNS and SASEGT.

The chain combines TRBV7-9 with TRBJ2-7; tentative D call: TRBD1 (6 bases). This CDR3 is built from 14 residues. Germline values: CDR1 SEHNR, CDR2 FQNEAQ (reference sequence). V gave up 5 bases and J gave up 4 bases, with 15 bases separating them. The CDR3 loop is CASSMTGTPYEQYF. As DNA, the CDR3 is TGTGCCAGCAGCATGACCGGGACACCTTACGAGCAGTACTTC.

DNA of the CDR3: TGCGCCAGCAGCTTGGGAGACCCAGGGACCCAGTACTTC. This codes for CASSLGDPGTQYF. The gene calls are TRBV5-1 and TRBJ2-5; D remains ambiguous. V was clipped by 0 bases and J by 7 bases, with 10 bases between them. Germline loops: CDR1 SGHRS, CDR2 YFSETQ. The CDR3 has 13 residues.

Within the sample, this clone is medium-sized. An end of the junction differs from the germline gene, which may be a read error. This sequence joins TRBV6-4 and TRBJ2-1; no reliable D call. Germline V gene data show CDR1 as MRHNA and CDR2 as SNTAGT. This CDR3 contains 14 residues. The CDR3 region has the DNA TGTGCCAGCAGTGACGGGCTATCCTCCAATGAGCAGTTCTTC. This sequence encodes CASSDGLSSNEQFF.

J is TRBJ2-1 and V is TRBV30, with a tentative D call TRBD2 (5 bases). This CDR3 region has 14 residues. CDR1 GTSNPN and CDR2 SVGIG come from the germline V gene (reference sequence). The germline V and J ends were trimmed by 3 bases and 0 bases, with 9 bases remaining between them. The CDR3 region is CAWSRTSSYNEQFF. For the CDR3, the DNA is TGTGCCTGGAGCCGAACTAGCTCCTACAATGAGCAGTTCTTC.

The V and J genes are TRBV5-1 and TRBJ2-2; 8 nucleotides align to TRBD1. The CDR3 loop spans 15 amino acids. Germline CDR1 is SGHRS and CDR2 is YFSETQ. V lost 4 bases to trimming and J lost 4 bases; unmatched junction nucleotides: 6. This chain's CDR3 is CASSLQGAGTGELFF. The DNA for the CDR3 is TGCGCCAGCAGCCTGCAGGGGGCGGGCACCGGGGAGCTGTTTTTT.

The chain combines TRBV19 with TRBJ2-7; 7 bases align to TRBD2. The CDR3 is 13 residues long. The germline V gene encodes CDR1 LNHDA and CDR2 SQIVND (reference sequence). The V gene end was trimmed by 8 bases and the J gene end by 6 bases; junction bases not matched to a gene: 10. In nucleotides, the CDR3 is TGTGCCAGTGCCAAGGCGGGAGCTACCGAGCAGTACTTC. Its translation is CASAKAGATEQYF. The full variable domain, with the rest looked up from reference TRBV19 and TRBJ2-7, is DGGITQSPKYLFRKEGQNVTLSCEQNLNHDAMYWYRQDPGQGLRLIYYSQIVNDFQKGDIAEGYSVSREKKESFPLTVTSAQKNPTAFYLCASAKAGATEQYFGPGTRLTVT.

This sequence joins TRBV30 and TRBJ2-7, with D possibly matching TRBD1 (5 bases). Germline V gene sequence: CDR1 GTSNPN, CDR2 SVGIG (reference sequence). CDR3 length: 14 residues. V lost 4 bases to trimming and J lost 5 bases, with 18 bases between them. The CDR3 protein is CAWNQGFHVHEQYF. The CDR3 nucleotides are TGTGCCTGGAATCAGGGCTTCCACGTCCACGAGCAGTACTTC.

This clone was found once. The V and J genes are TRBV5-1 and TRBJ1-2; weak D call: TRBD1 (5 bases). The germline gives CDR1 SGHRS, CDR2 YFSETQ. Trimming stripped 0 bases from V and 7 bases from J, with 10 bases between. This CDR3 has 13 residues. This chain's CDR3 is CASSLEVQGGYTF. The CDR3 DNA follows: TGCGCCAGCAGCTTGGAAGTCCAGGGTGGCTACACCTTC.

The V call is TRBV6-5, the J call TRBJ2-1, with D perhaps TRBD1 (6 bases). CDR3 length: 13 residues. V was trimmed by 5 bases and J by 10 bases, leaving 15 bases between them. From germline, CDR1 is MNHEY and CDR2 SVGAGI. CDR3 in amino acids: CASSRTASREQFF. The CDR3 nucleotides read TGTGCCAGCAGTCGGACAGCCTCAAGGGAGCAGTTCTTC.

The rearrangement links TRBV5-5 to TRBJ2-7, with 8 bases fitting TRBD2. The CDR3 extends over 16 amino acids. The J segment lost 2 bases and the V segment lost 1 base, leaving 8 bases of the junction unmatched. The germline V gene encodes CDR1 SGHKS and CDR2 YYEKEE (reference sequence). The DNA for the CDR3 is TGTGCCAGCAGCTTGAGCGGGGGAGGCCTAGCCTACGAGCAGTACTTC. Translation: CASSLSGGGLAYEQYF.

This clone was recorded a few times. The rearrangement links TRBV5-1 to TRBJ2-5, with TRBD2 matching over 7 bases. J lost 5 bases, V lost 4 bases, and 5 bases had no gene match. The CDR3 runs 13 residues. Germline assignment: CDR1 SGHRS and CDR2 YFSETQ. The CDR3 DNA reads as TGCGCCAGCAGCCGGACTAGAGAGGAGACCCAGTACTTC. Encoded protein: CASSRTREETQYF.

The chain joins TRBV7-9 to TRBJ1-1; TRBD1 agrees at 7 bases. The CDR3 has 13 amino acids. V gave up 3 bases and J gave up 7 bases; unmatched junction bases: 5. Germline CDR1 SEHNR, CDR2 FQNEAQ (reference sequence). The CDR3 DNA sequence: TGTGCCAGCAGCTTCGGGACAGTAGGTGAAGCTTTCTTT. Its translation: CASSFGTVGEAFF.

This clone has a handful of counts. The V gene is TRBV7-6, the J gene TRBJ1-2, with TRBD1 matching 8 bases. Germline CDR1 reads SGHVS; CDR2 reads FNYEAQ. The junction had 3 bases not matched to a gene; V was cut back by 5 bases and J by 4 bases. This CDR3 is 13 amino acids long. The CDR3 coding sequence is TGTGCCAGCAGCCCGGGACAGGCCTATGGCTACACCTTC. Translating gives CASSPGQAYGYTF. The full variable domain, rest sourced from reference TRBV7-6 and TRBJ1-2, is GAGVSQSPRYKVTKRGQDVALRCDPISGHVSLYWYRQALGQGPEFLTYFNYEAQQDKSGLPNDRFSAERPEGSISTLTIQRTEQRDSAMYRCASSPGQAYGYTFGSGTRLTVV.

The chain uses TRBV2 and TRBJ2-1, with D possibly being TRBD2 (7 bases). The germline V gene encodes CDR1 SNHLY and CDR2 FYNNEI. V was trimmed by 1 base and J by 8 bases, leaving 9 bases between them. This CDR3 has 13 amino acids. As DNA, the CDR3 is TGTGCCAGCAGTGAAGGGCGGGGGCATGAGCAGTTCTTC. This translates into CASSEGRGHEQFF.

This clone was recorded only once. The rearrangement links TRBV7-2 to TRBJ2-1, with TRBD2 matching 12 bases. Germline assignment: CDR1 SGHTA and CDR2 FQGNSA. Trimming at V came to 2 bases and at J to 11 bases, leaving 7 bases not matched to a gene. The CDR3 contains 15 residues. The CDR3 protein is CASSLSALAGGQQFF. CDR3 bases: TGTGCCAGCAGCTTATCAGCACTAGCGGGGGGCCAGCAGTTCTTC. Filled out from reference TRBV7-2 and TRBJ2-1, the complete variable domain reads GAGVSQSPSNKVTEKGKDVELRCDPISGHTALYWYRQSLGQGLEFLIYFQGNSAPDKSGLPSDRFSAERTGGSVSTLTIQRTQQEDSAVYLCASSLSALAGGQQFFGPGTRLTVL.

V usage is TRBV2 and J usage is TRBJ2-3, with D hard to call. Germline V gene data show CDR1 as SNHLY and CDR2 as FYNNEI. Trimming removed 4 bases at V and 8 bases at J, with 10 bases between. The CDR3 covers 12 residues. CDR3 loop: CASSVASGTQYF. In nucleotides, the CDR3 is TGTGCCAGCAGTGTGGCTAGTGGTACGCAGTATTTT.

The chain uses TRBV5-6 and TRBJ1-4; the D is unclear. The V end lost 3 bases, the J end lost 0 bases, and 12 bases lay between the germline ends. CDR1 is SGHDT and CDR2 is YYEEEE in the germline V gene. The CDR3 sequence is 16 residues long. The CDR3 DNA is TGTGCCAGCAGCTCAGTGACATATCCAACTAATGAAAAACTGTTTTTT. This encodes CASSSVTYPTNEKLFF.

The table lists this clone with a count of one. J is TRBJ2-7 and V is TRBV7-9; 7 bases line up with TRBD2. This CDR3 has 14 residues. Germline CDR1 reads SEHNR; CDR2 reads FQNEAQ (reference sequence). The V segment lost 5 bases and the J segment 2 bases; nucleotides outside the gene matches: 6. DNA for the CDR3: TGTGCCAGCAGCCCCCGGGAGGAGACCTACGAGCAGTACTTC. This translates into CASSPREETYEQYF. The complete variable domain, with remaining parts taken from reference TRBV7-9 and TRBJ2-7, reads DTGVSQNPRHKITKRGQNVTFRCDPISEHNRLYWYRQTLGQGPEFLTYFQNEAQLEKSRLLSDRFSAERPKGSFSTLEIQRTEQGDSAMYLCASSPREETYEQYFGPGTRLTVT.

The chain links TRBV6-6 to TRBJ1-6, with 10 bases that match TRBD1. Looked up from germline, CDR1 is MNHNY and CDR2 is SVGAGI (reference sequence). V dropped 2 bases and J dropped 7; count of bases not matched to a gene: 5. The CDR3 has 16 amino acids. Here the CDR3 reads CASSYRQGARNSPLHF. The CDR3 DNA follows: TGTGCCAGCAGTTACCGACAGGGGGCGAGGAATTCACCCCTCCACTTT.

The CDR3 region has the DNA TGTGCCAGCAGTGTTGGGGGGGCGAATGAAAAACTGTTTTTT. This encodes CASSVGGANEKLFF. The rearrangement uses TRBV2 and TRBJ1-4; possibly TRBD1 for D (6 bases). This CDR3 region has 14 residues. CDR1 and CDR2 (germline): SNHLY, FYNNEI. V lost 4 bases, J lost 5 bases, and 11 bases lay in between.